Below, 2 T cell receptor beta chains from the same sample are listed, as sequenced in a study of control samples from healthy donors and cancer patients. Some clones are missing from TCRdb's copy, which holds only in-frame ones; the method was immunoSEQ multiplex PCR. This sample has under 90,000 clones, with 85% to 95% found just once. Sequencing used blood. These receptors all stem from an older woman in good health.

This chain joins TRBV5-1 and TRBJ1-6, with 7 bases fitting TRBD1. This CDR3 spans 15 amino acids. The V segment lost 0 bases and the J segment 5 bases; nucleotides outside the gene matches: 2. Germline CDR1 is SGHRS and CDR2 is YFSETQ. The CDR3 DNA sequence: TGCGCCAGCAGCTTGGCGACAGGGAATAATTCACCCCTCCACTTT. Its translation is CASSLATGNNSPLHF.

This rearrangement joins TRBV7-2 to TRBJ2-7; perhaps TRBD2 as D (5 bases). Trimming cost V 4 bases and J 3 bases, with 16 bases left between them. The CDR3 covers 15 residues. Germline CDR1 and CDR2: SGHTA and FQGNSA. CDR3 amino acids: CASSSVGGTSYEQYF. The CDR3 coding sequence is TGTGCCAGCAGCTCGGTAGGAGGAACCAGCTACGAGCAGTACTTC.